The clone carrying this T cell receptor (beta chain) was seen a single time. The data originate from a study of blood T cell repertoires in COVID-19. Study details: PBMCs, B-cell-depleted T cells, or T cells provided the cDNA or gDNA that made up the material.

The CDR3 covers 16 residues. Germline V gene sequence: CDR1 KGHSH, CDR2 LQKENI. Trimming shortened V by 4 bases and J by 4 bases, and 19 bases separated the two germline ends. Clones were read by immunoSEQ multiplex PCR, and TCRdb kept only the in-frame ones, dropping some. The repertoire holds 200,000 or so clones, with approximately 83% as singletons. Cohorts were based on clinical histories the participants reported. This TCR derives from a man between 40 and 49 years old who had recovered from COVID-19. The chain recombines TRBV18 with TRBJ1-1, with D possibly matching TRBD1 (6 bases). Sequenced sample: PBMCs or T cells enriched from blood (not recorded which). The CDR3 nucleotides read TGTGCCAGCTCACTCGGGACACAAATTGGCGGCACTGAAGCTTTCTTT. It is translated as CASSLGTQIGGTEAFF.